This record concerns one TCR beta chain sequence. Its antigen is not known. These data belong to a study of cytomegalovirus exposure and HLA in healthy donors. Study observations and caveats: A few of the chains that were CMV-associated were confirmed in vitro to be specific for CMV antigens.

CDR3 length equals 13 residues. Trimming pared 2 bases from V and 1 base from J, leaving 5 bases between. The germline V gene encodes CDR1 MDHEN and CDR2 SYDVKM. With 60 Vbeta and 13 Jbeta primers, the PCR was carried out. Libraries were prepared by immunoSEQ multiplex PCR; TCRdb keeps only in-frame clonotypes and omits some of them. This sample has about 130,000 clones, with 65% to 80% found just once. What was sequenced was PBMCs. The origin of this receptor is a woman aged 40 to 49 in good health and CMV-seronegative. This chain uses TRBV28 with TRBJ2-5; D gene uncertain. CDR3: CASSLNSQETQYF. CDR3 in DNA: TGTGCCAGCAGTTTAAACAGCCAAGAGACCCAGTACTTC.